Only a few counts were recorded for the clone carrying this T cell receptor (beta chain). This specimen comes from a study of patients and donors after allogeneic stem cell transplantation. TCRdb reprocessed the RT-PCR reads with MiXCR, giving one entry per CDR3 protein. This repertoire shows approximately 1,600 distinct CDR3 sequences, under 30% found once; its top ten account for 28%. The CDR3 runs 15 residues. The J segment lost 0 bases and the V segment lost 8 bases, leaving 6 bases of the junction unmatched. Germline CDR1 and CDR2: SGHRS and YFSETQ. The TCR was taken from a human donor who was either an allogeneic HSCT recipient or a stem cell or donor lymphocyte infusion donor (not recorded which). It is not recorded whose cells these are; they may come from a transplant donor. Sequenced: blood, either unsorted or a sorted T cell fraction (not recorded which). The chain uses TRBV5-1 and TRBJ2-2; TRBD1 matches 8 bases. The CDR3 loop reads CASTLQGANTGELFF. The CDR3 coding sequence is TGCGCCAGTACGTTACAGGGGGCGAACACCGGGGAGCTGTTTTTT.